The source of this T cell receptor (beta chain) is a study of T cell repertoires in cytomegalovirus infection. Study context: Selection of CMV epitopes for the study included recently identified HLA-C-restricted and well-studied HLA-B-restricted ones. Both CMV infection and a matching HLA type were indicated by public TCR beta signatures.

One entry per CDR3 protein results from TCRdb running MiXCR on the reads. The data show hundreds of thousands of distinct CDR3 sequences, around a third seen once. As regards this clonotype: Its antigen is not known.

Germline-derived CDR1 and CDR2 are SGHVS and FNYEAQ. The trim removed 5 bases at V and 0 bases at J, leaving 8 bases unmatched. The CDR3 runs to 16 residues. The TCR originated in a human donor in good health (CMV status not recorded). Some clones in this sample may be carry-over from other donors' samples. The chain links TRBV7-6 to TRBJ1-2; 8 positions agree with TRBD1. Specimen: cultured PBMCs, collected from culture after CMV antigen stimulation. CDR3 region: CASSPRTGPPNYGYTF. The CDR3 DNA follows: TGTGCCAGCAGCCCCCGGACAGGGCCTCCTAACTATGGCTACACCTTC.